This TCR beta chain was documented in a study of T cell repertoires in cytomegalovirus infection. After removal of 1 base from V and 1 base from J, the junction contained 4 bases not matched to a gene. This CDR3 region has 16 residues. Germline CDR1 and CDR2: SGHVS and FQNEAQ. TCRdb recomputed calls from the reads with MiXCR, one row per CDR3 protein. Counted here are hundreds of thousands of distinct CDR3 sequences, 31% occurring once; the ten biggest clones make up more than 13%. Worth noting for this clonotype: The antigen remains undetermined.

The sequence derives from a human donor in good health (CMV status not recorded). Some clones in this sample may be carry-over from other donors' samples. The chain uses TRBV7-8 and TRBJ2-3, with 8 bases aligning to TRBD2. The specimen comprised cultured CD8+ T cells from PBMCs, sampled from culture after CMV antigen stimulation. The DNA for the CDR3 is TGTGCCAGCAGCTTAGAAACTAGCGGACGCACAGATACGCAGTATTTT. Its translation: CASSLETSGRTDTQYF.